Below are 13 T cell receptor beta chains sequenced from a single sample in a study of neurological immune-mediated disorders. MiXCR, applied by TCRdb to the 5' RACE reads, yields one record per CDR3 protein. The sample records approximately 16,000 distinct CDR3 sequences, about 22% being singletons. The sequencing sample was made of PBMCs. All receptors derive from a man in his forties or fifties in good health.

This clonotype was picked up many times. The chain couples TRBV20-1 to TRBJ2-7; 13 bases map to TRBD2. Trimming at V came to 0 bases and at J to 4 bases, leaving 6 bases not matched to a gene. There are 16 residues in the CDR3. Germline V gene lookup returns CDR1 DFQATT and CDR2 SNEGSKA (reference sequence). This CDR3 reads CSARDLLAGGPYEQYF. The CDR3 DNA follows: TGCAGTGCTAGAGACTTACTAGCGGGAGGGCCGTACGAGCAGTACTTC.

This clonotype is deemed medium-sized. The chain couples TRBV20-1 to TRBJ2-5; maybe TRBD2 (7 bases). CDR3 length equals 14 residues. V was pared by 0 bases and J by 8 bases, with 16 bases between. Germline V gene sequence: CDR1 DFQATT, CDR2 SNEGSKA (reference sequence). DNA of the CDR3: TGCAGTGCTAGAGATCGGGGGGCCATGGGCACCCAGTACTTC. Translating gives CSARDRGAMGTQYF.

This clonotype was detected ten times or more. The gene calls are TRBV20-1 and TRBJ2-7, with D perhaps TRBD2 (6 bases). The germline CDR1 and CDR2 sequences are DFQATT and SNEGSKA (reference sequence). The CDR3 is 14 amino acids. With 2 bases removed from V and 0 bases from J, the gap between germline ends came to 11 bases. CDR3 loop: CSARLQRASYEQYF. CDR3 in DNA: TGCAGTGCTAGACTCCAGCGGGCCTCCTACGAGCAGTACTTC.

The genes are TRBV4-1 and TRBJ2-7; no reliable D call. The CDR3 consists of 13 residues. Germline V gene data show CDR1 as MGHRA and CDR2 as YSYEKL. The V and J ends lost 0 bases and 5 bases respectively, with 8 bases between them. The CDR3 loop reads CASSQELVHEQYF. The DNA for the CDR3 is TGCGCCAGCAGCCAAGAACTTGTCCACGAGCAGTACTTC.

Within the sample, this clonotype is medium-sized. J is TRBJ1-1 and V is TRBV10-3; no clear D. CDR1 and CDR2 (germline): ENHRY, SYGVKD. The V end was cut by 7 bases, the J end by 1 base, with 10 bases between. The CDR3 spans 13 residues. CDR3 bases: TGTGCCATCAACGGCGGACCGAACACTGAAGCTTTCTTT. It yields the protein CAINGGPNTEAFF.

This clonotype occurred a few times. The rearrangement uses TRBV5-5 and TRBJ2-2; 9 bases fit TRBD1. Trimming took 4 bases from V and 6 from J; bases not matched to a gene: 10. This CDR3 region has 16 residues. Looked up from germline, CDR1 is SGHKS and CDR2 is YYEKEE (reference sequence). The DNA of the CDR3 is TGTGCCAGCAGCGACCGGGACAGGGTAGTCCCCGGGGAGCTGTTTTTT. Protein product: CASSDRDRVVPGELFF.

This clonotype was observed many times. The V and J genes are TRBV20-1 and TRBJ1-6; possibly TRBD1 for D (6 bases). From germline, CDR1 is DFQATT and CDR2 SNEGSKA (reference sequence). The CDR3 consists of 12 residues. Between the trimmed V and J ends, which lost 6 bases and 4 bases, there was a span of 7 bases. The CDR3 region is CSAGTYNSPLHF. In DNA form, the CDR3 reads TGCAGTGCAGGGACATATAATTCACCCCTCCACTTT.

V usage is TRBV20-1 and J usage is TRBJ1-1; D gene unclear. Between the trimmed V and J ends, which lost 0 bases and 5 bases, there was a span of 10 bases. The CDR3 length is 13 residues. Germline CDR1 and CDR2: DFQATT and SNEGSKA (reference sequence). CDR3 nucleotide sequence: TGCAGTGCTAGAGACGGCGGCCGGACTGAAGCTTTCTTT. Amino acids: CSARDGGRTEAFF.

The chain has TRBV5-1 and TRBJ2-7, with no clear D. V lost 7 bases and J 0 bases, leaving 11 bases between the germline ends. Germline V gives CDR1 SGHRS, CDR2 YFSETQ. The CDR3 is 13 residues long. CDR3 DNA sequence: TGCGCCAGCCGCACGGGCCCCTCCTACGAGCAGTACTTC. Its protein is CASRTGPSYEQYF.

Ten or more counts support this clonotype. V is TRBV20-1 and J is TRBJ1-1; maybe TRBD1 (5 bases). CDR3 length equals 11 residues. The ends were cut back, 8 bases at V and 5 bases at J, with 12 bases in the middle. Germline CDR1 is DFQATT and CDR2 is SNEGSKA (reference sequence). The CDR3 coding sequence is TGCAGTACGTGGAGGGGTACTGAAGCTTTCTTT. Its translation: CSTWRGTEAFF.

In its sample, this clonotype was seen many times. The chain carries TRBV5-1 and TRBJ2-3, with D unclear. The germline CDR1 and CDR2 sequences are SGHRS and YFSETQ. V lost 9 bases, J lost 2 bases, and 1 base lay in between. The CDR3 is 9 residues long. CDR3 in DNA: TGCGCCAACACAGATACGCAGTATTTT. It encodes CANTDTQYF.

This clonotype was detected ten times or more. The chain employs TRBV7-2 and TRBJ2-7, with 7 bases lining up with TRBD2. V lost 5 bases and J lost 7; bases outside the gene matches: 11. CDR1 is SGHTA and CDR2 is FQGNSA in the germline V gene. The CDR3 loop spans 14 amino acids. As DNA, the CDR3 is TGTGCCAGCAGCCCAAAGACCCGGGGAGGGGAGCAGTACTTC. Residues: CASSPKTRGGEQYF.

This clonotype counts as medium-sized (0.01 to 0.1%). The V and J genes are TRBV20-1 and TRBJ1-1, with D maybe TRBD1 (6 bases). The germline V and J ends were trimmed by 2 bases and 2 bases, with 12 bases remaining between them. This CDR3 contains 14 residues. Germline V lookup: CDR1 DFQATT, CDR2 SNEGSKA (reference sequence). DNA of the CDR3: TGCAGTGCTAGATTTCAGGGGTTCAACACTGAAGCTTTCTTT. The encoded protein is CSARFQGFNTEAFF.